This T cell receptor (beta chain) was sequenced in a study of OX40 agonist ivuxolimab in advanced cancers. About the study: Cohort: 65% to 90% men, mean age around 61, aged about 20 to 79. Prior therapy, whether anti-PD-1, anti-PD-L1 or anti-CTLA-4, was allowed, and more than 35% had some.

Study observations and caveats: Clonal expansion was seen in CD4+ and CD8+ blood T cells by week 6 at 0.1 to 3.0 mg/kg.

V shed 3 bases and J shed 4 bases, with 9 bases lying between them. The CDR3 totals 13 residues. CDR1 and CDR2 (germline): MNHEY, SMNVEV (reference sequence). Clones were read by immunoSEQ multiplex PCR, and TCRdb kept only the in-frame ones, dropping some. The sample includes approximately 46,000 clones, approximately 86% seen only once; the top ten take about 11%. A note on this clone: No antigen is known for it.

This sequence was found in an adult with an advanced solid tumor such as melanoma, head and neck, liver or kidney cancer. The chain carries TRBV27 and TRBJ1-2, with D uncertain. The sample consisted of CD4+ or CD8+ T cells sorted from blood, taken in a trial of the OX40 agonist ivuxolimab. The DNA for the CDR3 is TGTGCCAGCAGTTTTGGTCAGACCTATGGCTACACCTTC. Its translation: CASSFGQTYGYTF.